The rows below give T cell receptor beta chains drawn from one sample of a study of blood T cell dynamics during melanoma immunotherapy. Measured with immunoSEQ multiplex PCR; TCRdb has only the in-frame clones, and not every one. The sample yields roughly 15,000 clones, 80% to 90% seen once. The sample in question was blood, obtained from a patient treated with checkpoint blockade. The receptors originated from a human donor with melanoma. Both conserved end residues are part of each CDR3. A D gene is named only where the DNA matches it firmly. Expanded clones get a size class; other rows say once, few or many, or leave the size out.

TRBJ1-5	few	TRBV4-2	.	TGTGCCAGCAGCCAAGATAGGGGATTCAATCAGCCCCAGCATTTT	CASSQDRGFNQPQHF
TRBJ2-4	.	TRBV30	.	TGTGCCTGGAGCGGACTACAGGGAAACATTCAGTACTTC	CAWSGLQGNIQYF
TRBJ1-1	.	TRBV6-5	.	TGTGCCAGCAGACGAGATCGGGGGATGAACACTGAAGCTTTCTTT	CASRRDRGMNTEAFF
TRBJ2-2	.	TRBV2	.	TGTGCCAGCATTATTACGGCGAACACCGGGGAGCTGTTTTTT	CASIITANTGELFF
TRBJ1-5	.	TRBV27	.	TGTGCCAGCAGGTCAGGGAATCAGCCCCAGCATTTT	CASRSGNQPQHF
TRBJ1-2	.	TRBV28	.	TGTGCCAGCAGCCCAGGCGACTATGGCTACACCTTC	CASSPGDYGYTF
TRBJ1-2	.	TRBV11-2	.	TGTGCCAGCAGCCCCAAGGAGTCAGTCGGCTACACCTTC	CASSPKESVGYTF
TRBJ2-1	.	TRBV18	.	TGTGCCAGCTCACCACCAGGTGCGAATGAGCAGTTCTTC	CASSPPGANEQFF
TRBJ2-1	.	TRBV7-2	TRBD1	TGTGCCAGCAGTGAGGTGACAGGGGATAAGTTCTTC	CASSEVTGDKFF
TRBJ1-1	.	TRBV11-1	.	TGTGCCAGCAGCCCTCAGGGTAACACTGAAGCTTTCTTT	CASSPQGNTEAFF
TRBJ2-3	.	TRBV5-1	TRBD2	TGCGCCAGCAGCTTGCTAGCGGGGGGATCCGATACGCAGTATTTT	CASSLLAGGSDTQYF
TRBJ2-7	.	TRBV2	.	TGTGCCAGCAACCGGGACCCGGGGGTCGACGAGCAGTACTTC	CASNRDPGVDEQYF
TRBJ2-6	.	TRBV6-6	.	TGTGCCAGCAGTTACGTCAGCTCTGGGGCCAACGTCCTGACTTTC	CASSYVSSGANVLTF
TRBJ2-1	.	TRBV27	.	TGTGCCAGCAGTTTGACGGGGCCGAGATTTTTGAGCTCCTACAATGAGCAGTTCTTC	CASSLTGPRFLSSYNEQFF
TRBJ1-6	.	TRBV7-2	TRBD1	TGTGCCAGCAGCGAGACAGGGTTCGGGTCACCCCTCCACTTT	CASSETGFGSPLHF
TRBJ2-3	.	TRBV7-2	.	TGTGCCAGCAGCCCGACAATCGATACGCAGTATTTT	CASSPTIDTQYF
TRBJ1-3	.	TRBV2	TRBD1	TGTGCCAGCAGGGGGACAGGGGCAGGAAACACCATATATTTT	CASRGTGAGNTIYF
TRBJ1-2	.	TRBV14	.	TGTGCCAGCAGCCGAGGACAGCGAGGCTATGGCTACACCTTC	CASSRGQRGYGYTF
TRBJ1-1	.	TRBV7-2	.	TGTGCCAGCAGCTTCCGGGGCGGGAACACTGAAGCTTTCTTT	CASSFRGGNTEAFF
TRBJ2-3	.	TRBV5-1	.	TGCGCCAGCAGCTTGGGAGGGGCGGGCACAGATACGCAGTATTTT	CASSLGGAGTDTQYF